These 9 T cell receptor beta chains share one sample of origin, sequenced in a study of T-cell memory formation after mild COVID-19. TCRdb ran MiXCR on the 5' RACE reads and lists one entry per CDR3 protein. The data contain about 350,000 distinct CDR3 sequences, roughly an eighth of them singletons. What was sequenced was PBMCs or a T cell subset sorted from them (not recorded which). The receptors were sampled from a man younger than 35 who had mild COVID-19 (a few samples of this study predate the infection). Cell type and time point are not known.

CDR3 region: CSASDPWGGGETQYF. CDR3 nucleotides: TGCAGTGCTAGCGACCCATGGGGTGGTGGAGAGACCCAGTACTTC. This chain joins TRBV20-1 and TRBJ2-5; D remains unclear. Germline values: CDR1 DFQATT, CDR2 SNEGSKA (reference sequence). V lost 3 bases and J lost 4, with 18 bases in between. The CDR3 is made up of 15 amino acids.

This clonotype was seen a few times. This chain joins TRBV9 and TRBJ2-1, with D possibly being TRBD1 (6 bases). Germline V gene sequence: CDR1 SGDLS, CDR2 YYNGEE. V lost 6 bases and J lost 5, with 15 bases in between. The CDR3 runs to 14 residues. The CDR3 DNA reads TGTGCCAGCACCCTCAGGGGCGGTAACAATGAGCAGTTCTTC. This sequence encodes CASTLRGGNNEQFF.

This clonotype was counted a few times. The genes are TRBV29-1 and TRBJ2-1; 10 bases map to TRBD1. The germline V gene has CDR1 SQVTM and CDR2 ANQGSEA. The CDR3 loop spans 13 amino acids. Trimming removed 6 bases from V and 3 bases from J; junction bases left unmatched: 2. The CDR3 sequence is CSVGTGVYNEQFF. The CDR3 coding sequence is TGCAGCGTCGGGACAGGGGTCTACAATGAGCAGTTCTTC.

In this sample, this clonotype turned up a few times. This chain connects TRBV7-2 to TRBJ1-1; the D gene is possibly TRBD1 (6 bases). The V gene's germline CDR1 is SGHTA and CDR2 FQGNSA. Trimming shortened V by 5 bases and J by 3 bases, and 22 bases separated the two germline ends. The CDR3 loop spans 17 amino acids. The CDR3 coding sequence is TGTGCCAGCAGCAAAAGTGGGGGCGCCCATCCGTACACTGAAGCTTTCTTT. It codes for CASSKSGGAHPYTEAFF.

This clonotype was counted a few times. The chain recombines TRBV5-1 with TRBJ2-1; TRBD1 agrees at 10 bases. Germline assignment: CDR1 SGHRS and CDR2 YFSETQ. The J segment lost 2 bases and the V segment lost 4 bases, leaving 12 bases of the junction unmatched. The CDR3 loop spans 18 amino acids. The CDR3 DNA sequence: TGCGCCAGCAGCCTACTCCTGTGGGGACAGGGGACCTACAATGAGCAGTTCTTC. Translation gives CASSLLLWGQGTYNEQFF.

This clonotype was observed a single time. J is TRBJ2-1 and V is TRBV27; 9 bases are a match to TRBD2. The V gene's germline CDR1 is MNHEY and CDR2 SMNVEV (reference sequence). The CDR3 consists of 15 residues. V lost 6 bases and J lost 4; bases outside the gene matches: 7. The CDR3 loop reads CASRGPGLAYNEQFF. DNA for the CDR3: TGTGCCAGCAGAGGACCGGGACTAGCATACAATGAGCAGTTCTTC.

This clonotype came up a few times. The rearrangement links TRBV27 to TRBJ2-1; TRBD1 matches 8 bases. V dropped 0 bases and J dropped 2; count of bases not matched to a gene: 6. The V gene's germline CDR1 is MNHEY and CDR2 SMNVEV (reference sequence). CDR3 length: 17 residues. DNA of the CDR3: TGTGCCAGCAGTTTATCGGTAGGACAGGGTCCCTACAATGAGCAGTTCTTC. It codes for CASSLSVGQGPYNEQFF.

As for this clonotype: A junction boundary mismatches the germline segment, possibly from a read error. This chain uses TRBV7-8 with TRBJ2-5; 11 bases map to TRBD2. There are 15 residues in the CDR3. Germline values: CDR1 SGHVS, CDR2 FQNEAQ. CDR3 nucleotides: TGTGACAGCAGCTTAGCGGGGGGGAGGGTAGAGACCCAGTACTTC. It specifies CDSSLAGGRVETQYF.

CDR3 residues: CSAMADSNQPQHF. CDR3 sequence (DNA): TGCAGTGCTATGGCAGACAGCAATCAGCCCCAGCATTTT. This sequence joins TRBV20-1 and TRBJ1-5; D is unclear. V was shortened by 4 bases and J by 1 base, with 8 bases between the two germline ends. Germline V lookup: CDR1 DFQATT, CDR2 SNEGSKA (reference sequence). CDR3 length equals 13 residues.